One sample yielded the 18 T cell receptor beta chains listed below, sequenced in a study of T-cell memory formation after mild COVID-19. TCRdb ran MiXCR on the 5' RACE reads and lists one entry per CDR3 protein. The sample gives 150,000 to 200,000 distinct CDR3 sequences, roughly 11% of which show up once; approximately 3.8% is in the top ten. The sequenced sample consisted of PBMCs or a T cell subset sorted from them (not recorded which). Receptor source: a young man who had mild COVID-19 (a few samples of this study predate the infection). Cell type and time point are not known.

The rearrangement joins TRBV2 to TRBJ2-3, with D perhaps given as TRBD1 or TRBD2 (5 bases each). The CDR3 covers 14 residues. Germline assignment: CDR1 SNHLY and CDR2 FYNNEI. V lost 3 bases, J lost 5 bases, and 12 bases lay in between. Here the CDR3 reads CASSERQGEDTQYF. CDR3 bases: TGTGCCAGCAGTGAGCGGCAGGGAGAAGATACGCAGTATTTT.

A few counts support this clonotype. The chain has TRBV5-1 and TRBJ2-3; 9 bases agree with TRBD1. Germline-derived CDR1 and CDR2 are SGHRS and YFSETQ. The CDR3 is made up of 14 amino acids. Trimming at V came to 4 bases and at J to 6 bases, leaving 6 bases not matched to a gene. CDR3 sequence: CASSQDRGWDTQYF. Written as DNA, the CDR3 is TGCGCCAGCAGCCAGGACAGGGGTTGGGATACGCAGTATTTT.

A few counts support this clonotype. The genes are TRBV20-1 and TRBJ1-5, with 9 bases identical to TRBD1. Trimming took 4 bases from V and 5 from J; bases not matched to a gene: 9. CDR1 is DFQATT and CDR2 is SNEGSKA in the germline V gene (reference sequence). The length of the CDR3 is 15 residues. CDR3 nucleotides: TGCAGTGCTATGACAGGGGGATCACTAGATCAGCCCCAGCATTTT. Amino acid sequence: CSAMTGGSLDQPQHF.

This clonotype was seen only a few times. This chain uses TRBV6-1 with TRBJ2-7; D might be TRBD1 (5 bases). Germline loops: CDR1 MNHNS, CDR2 SASEGT. This CDR3 comprises 15 residues. Trimming took 0 bases from V and 3 from J, leaving 12 bases between them. The chain's CDR3 is CASSEALQGGYEQYV. In nucleotides, the CDR3 is TGTGCCAGCAGTGAAGCGCTGCAGGGTGGCTACGAGCAGTACGTC.

This clonotype has just a few counts. The rearrangement uses TRBV7-2 and TRBJ2-6; no firm D call. Germline lookup yields CDR1 SGHTA and CDR2 FQGNSA. The CDR3 runs 13 residues. Here the CDR3 reads CGARFAGANVLTF. In DNA, the CDR3 is TGTGGGGCGAGATTCGCTGGGGCCAACGTCCTGACTTTC. Together with reference TRBV7-2 and TRBJ2-6, the CDR3 gives the full variable domain: GAGVSQSPSNKVTEKGKDVELRCDPISGHTALYWYRQSLGQGLEFLIYFQGNSAPDKSGLPSDRFSAERTGGSVSTLTIQRTQQEDSAVYLCGARFAGANVLTFGAGSRLTVL.

The V call is TRBV7-2, the J call TRBJ1-2; D uncertain. This CDR3 has 16 amino acids. The V end lost 3 bases, the J end lost 7 bases, and 21 bases lay between the germline ends. Germline V CDR1 and CDR2: SGHTA, FQGNSA. The CDR3 is CASSFPGLSALAGYTF. The CDR3 nucleotides are TGTGCCAGCAGCTTTCCCGGACTCTCGGCTTTGGCTGGCTACACCTTC. Complete variable domain (other parts from reference TRBV7-2 and TRBJ1-2): GAGVSQSPSNKVTEKGKDVELRCDPISGHTALYWYRQSLGQGLEFLIYFQGNSAPDKSGLPSDRFSAERTGGSVSTLTIQRTQQEDSAVYLCASSFPGLSALAGYTFGSGTRLTVV.

This clonotype was seen more than once but under ten times. The chain has TRBV20-1 and TRBJ2-5; 8 nucleotides match TRBD2. Trimming took 3 bases from V and 3 from J; bases not matched to a gene: 3. Germline CDR1 reads DFQATT; CDR2 reads SNEGSKA (reference sequence). CDR3 length: 13 residues. The CDR3 protein is CSASALAEETQYF. The CDR3 region has the DNA TGCAGTGCTAGCGCACTAGCGGAAGAGACCCAGTACTTC.

This clonotype was seen a few times. The chain joins TRBV5-1 to TRBJ2-6; D possibly uses TRBD1 or TRBD2 (5 bases each). Germline CDR1 is SGHRS and CDR2 is YFSETQ. Trimming left V 4 bases short and J 4 bases short, with 12 bases between. The CDR3 covers 15 residues. DNA of the CDR3: TGCGCCAGCAGCCCCGAGAGGGACGGGGCCAACGTCCTGACTTTC. Translating it yields CASSPERDGANVLTF.

This clonotype was observed a handful of times. The chain employs TRBV18 and TRBJ1-4; D remains unclear. V shed 5 bases and J shed 0 bases, with 13 bases lying between them. CDR1 is KGHSH, CDR2 LQKENI, per germline. This CDR3 is 16 amino acids long. In DNA, the CDR3 is TGTGCCAGCTCATCCTTAATGGGAGCAACTAATGAAAAACTGTTTTTT. Residues: CASSSLMGATNEKLFF.

Only a few counts were recorded for this clonotype. Here the CDR3 reads CASSQGRTRYEQYF. The CDR3 region has the DNA TGTGCCAGCAGCCAAGGCAGAACGAGATACGAGCAGTACTTC. This rearrangement joins TRBV3-1 to TRBJ2-7; D is unresolved. Per germline, CDR1 LGHDT and CDR2 YNNKEL (reference sequence). V lost 1 base to trimming and J lost 4 bases, with 11 bases between them. The CDR3 consists of 14 residues.

This clonotype was picked up a small number of times. The chain is built from TRBV20-1 and TRBJ2-7; 9 positions agree with TRBD1. The germline gives CDR1 DFQATT, CDR2 SNEGSKA (reference sequence). The ends lost 6 bases at V and 2 bases at J; junction bases unmatched: 5. The CDR3 spans 13 residues. The CDR3 protein is CSALDRGAYEQYV. In nucleotides, the CDR3 is TGCAGTGCCCTGGACAGGGGCGCCTACGAGCAGTACGTC.

This chain uses TRBV19 with TRBJ1-2; TRBD1 matches at 8 bases. There are 15 residues in the CDR3. The V segment lost 6 bases and the J segment 7 bases; nucleotides outside the gene matches: 13. CDR1 LNHDA and CDR2 SQIVND come from the germline V gene (reference sequence). This CDR3 reads CASSLKDRETGGYTF. The CDR3, as DNA: TGTGCCAGTAGCCTCAAGGACAGGGAGACTGGTGGCTACACCTTC.

This sequence joins TRBV29-1 and TRBJ1-2, with no clear D. Trimming removed 7 bases from V and 4 bases from J, with 16 bases in between. Germline V gene sequence: CDR1 SQVTM, CDR2 ANQGSEA. CDR3 size: 13 residues. The CDR3 region has the DNA TGCAGCGCAGTGAACATAAGGAGCTATGGCTACACCTTC. This encodes CSAVNIRSYGYTF. The full variable domain, in which reference TRBV29-1 and TRBJ1-2 provide the parts outside the CDR3, is SAVISQKPSRDICQRGTSLTIQCQVDSQVTMMFWYRQQPGQSLTLIATANQGSEATYESGFVIDKFPISRPNLTFSTLTVSNMSPEDSSIYLCSAVNIRSYGYTFGSGTRLTVV.

V and J are TRBV5-8 and TRBJ1-1, with D perhaps TRBD1 (5 bases). The CDR3 is 15 residues long. Germline CDR1 and CDR2: SGHTS and YDEGEE. Trimming cost V 2 bases and J 8 bases, with 19 bases left between them. The CDR3 DNA reads TGTGCCAGCAGCTTTGGTCAGGGAGCTTACGAAGAAGCTTTCTTT. This gives the protein CASSFGQGAYEEAFF.

In this sample, this clonotype turned up many times. V gene TRBV24-1 combines with J gene TRBJ2-2; D remains ambiguous. The V and J ends lost 2 bases and 10 bases respectively, with 10 bases between them. CDR1 is KGHDR and CDR2 is SFDVKD in the germline V gene. This CDR3 is built from 13 residues. The CDR3 nucleotides are TGTGCCACCAGTGATTGGAGAACGGAGGAGCTGTTTTTT. It translates to CATSDWRTEELFF.

This clonotype came up a few times. The chain's CDR3 is CAISGTGPPGELFF. For the CDR3, the DNA is TGTGCCATCTCAGGGACAGGCCCCCCCGGGGAGCTGTTTTTT. This sequence joins TRBV10-3 and TRBJ2-2; TRBD1 matches at 8 bases. The V gene end was trimmed by 8 bases and the J gene end by 6 bases; junction bases not matched to a gene: 8. Germline CDR1 ENHRY, CDR2 SYGVKD. CDR3 size: 14 residues.

The chain couples TRBV7-9 to TRBJ1-1; unclear D gene. Per germline, CDR1 SEHNR and CDR2 FQNEAQ (reference sequence). V was cut by 8 bases and J by 0 bases, with 4 bases left in between. The CDR3 consists of 11 residues. CDR3 protein: CASVMNTEAFF. DNA of the CDR3: TGTGCCAGCGTTATGAACACTGAAGCTTTCTTT. Using reference TRBV7-9 and TRBJ1-1 for the parts outside the CDR3, the full variable domain is DTGVSQNPRHKITKRGQNVTFRCDPISEHNRLYWYRQTLGQGPEFLTYFQNEAQLEKSRLLSDRFSAERPKGSFSTLEIQRTEQGDSAMYLCASVMNTEAFFGQGTRLTVV.

The rearrangement uses TRBV7-9 and TRBJ2-7; D could derive from TRBD1 or TRBD2 (5 bases each). The germline V gene encodes CDR1 SEHNR and CDR2 FQNEAQ (reference sequence). Deletions cut 4 bases from V and 0 bases from J, with 16 bases between. This CDR3 region has 16 residues. The CDR3 coding sequence is TGTGCCAGCAGCTCTTATGGGACGTGGGCCTCCTACGAGCAGTACTTC. Its translation: CASSSYGTWASYEQYF.